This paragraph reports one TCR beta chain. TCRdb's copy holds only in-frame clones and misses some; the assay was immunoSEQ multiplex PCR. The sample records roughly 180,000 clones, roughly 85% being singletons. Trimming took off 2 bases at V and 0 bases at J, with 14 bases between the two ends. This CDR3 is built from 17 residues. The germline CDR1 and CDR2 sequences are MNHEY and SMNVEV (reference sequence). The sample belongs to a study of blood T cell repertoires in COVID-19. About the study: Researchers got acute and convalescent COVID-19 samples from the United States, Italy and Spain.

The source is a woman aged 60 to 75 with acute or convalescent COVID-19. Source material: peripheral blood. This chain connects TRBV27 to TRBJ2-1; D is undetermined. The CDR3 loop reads CASSLKERVSSYNEQFF. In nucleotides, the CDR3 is TGTGCCAGCAGTTTAAAGGAGCGAGTGAGCTCCTACAATGAGCAGTTCTTC.